This T cell receptor (beta chain) was recorded in a study of shared clonotypes between healthy human individuals. This CDR3 has 15 residues. With 3 bases removed from V and 1 base from J, the gap between germline ends came to 10 bases. Germline CDR1 is SGDLS and CDR2 is YYNGEE. Data came from immunoSEQ multiplex PCR; TCRdb stores just in-frame clones and leaves some out. This table holds around 2.1 million clones, roughly 91% found once. The naive CD8 population came from CD45RO-negative cells selected for CCR7, without terminally differentiated effector memory CD45RA+ cells. The chain couples TRBV9 to TRBJ1-4; D perhaps matches TRBD1 (6 bases). Material: naive CD8+ T cells from PBMCs. The TCR comes from a man younger than 30 in good health. Some clones in this sample may be carry-over from other donors' samples. As DNA, the CDR3 is TGTGCCAGCAGCGCGCAGGGGAAAACTAATGAAAAACTGTTTTTT. Translated: CASSAQGKTNEKLFF.